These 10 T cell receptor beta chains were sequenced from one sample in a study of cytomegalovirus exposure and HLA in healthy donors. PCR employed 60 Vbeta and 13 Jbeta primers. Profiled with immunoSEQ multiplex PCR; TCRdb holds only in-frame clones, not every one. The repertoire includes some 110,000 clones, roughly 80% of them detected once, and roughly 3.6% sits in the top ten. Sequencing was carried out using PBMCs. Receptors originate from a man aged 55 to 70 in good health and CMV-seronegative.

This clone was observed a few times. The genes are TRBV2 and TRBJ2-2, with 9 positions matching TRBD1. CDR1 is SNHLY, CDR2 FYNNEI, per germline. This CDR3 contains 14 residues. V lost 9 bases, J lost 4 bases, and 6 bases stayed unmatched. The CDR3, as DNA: TGTGCCAGTCGGGACAGGGTGGGCACCGGGGAGCTGTTTTTT. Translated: CASRDRVGTGELFF.

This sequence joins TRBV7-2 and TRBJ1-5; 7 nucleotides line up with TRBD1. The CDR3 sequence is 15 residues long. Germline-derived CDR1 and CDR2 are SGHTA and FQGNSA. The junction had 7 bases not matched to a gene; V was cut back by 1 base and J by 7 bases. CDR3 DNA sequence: TGTGCCAGCAGCTTAGAATACCCAGGGGGGCAGCCCCAGCATTTT. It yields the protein CASSLEYPGGQPQHF.

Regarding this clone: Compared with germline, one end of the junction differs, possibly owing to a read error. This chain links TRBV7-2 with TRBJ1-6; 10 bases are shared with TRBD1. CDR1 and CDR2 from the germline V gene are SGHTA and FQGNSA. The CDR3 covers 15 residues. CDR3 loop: CASSPTGGYNSLLHF. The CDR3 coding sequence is TGTGCCAGCAGCCCGACAGGGGGCTATAATTCACTCCTCCACTTT.

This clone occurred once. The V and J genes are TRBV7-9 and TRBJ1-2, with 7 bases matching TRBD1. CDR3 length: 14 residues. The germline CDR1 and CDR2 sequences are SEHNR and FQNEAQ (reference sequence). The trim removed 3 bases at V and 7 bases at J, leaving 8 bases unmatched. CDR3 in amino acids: CASSFGRDSSGYTF. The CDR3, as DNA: TGTGCCAGCAGCTTTGGCCGGGACAGTTCTGGCTACACCTTC.

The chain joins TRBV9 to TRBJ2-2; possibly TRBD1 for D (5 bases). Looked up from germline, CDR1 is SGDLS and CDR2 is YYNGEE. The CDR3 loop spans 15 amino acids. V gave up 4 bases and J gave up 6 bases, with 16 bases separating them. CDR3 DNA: TGTGCCAGCAGCCGACAAAAGGGGTTTTCCGGGGAGCTGTTTTTT. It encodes CASSRQKGFSGELFF.

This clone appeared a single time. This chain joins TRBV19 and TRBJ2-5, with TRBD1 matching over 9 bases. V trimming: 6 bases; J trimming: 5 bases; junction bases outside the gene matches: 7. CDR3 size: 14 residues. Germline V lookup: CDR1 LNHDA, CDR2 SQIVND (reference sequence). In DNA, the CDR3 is TGTGCCAGTAGCCGACAGGGGGATAGGGAGACCCAGTACTTC. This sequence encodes CASSRQGDRETQYF. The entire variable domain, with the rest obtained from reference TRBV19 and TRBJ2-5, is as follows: DGGITQSPKYLFRKEGQNVTLSCEQNLNHDAMYWYRQDPGQGLRLIYYSQIVNDFQKGDIAEGYSVSREKKESFPLTVTSAQKNPTAFYLCASSRQGDRETQYFGPGTRLLVL.

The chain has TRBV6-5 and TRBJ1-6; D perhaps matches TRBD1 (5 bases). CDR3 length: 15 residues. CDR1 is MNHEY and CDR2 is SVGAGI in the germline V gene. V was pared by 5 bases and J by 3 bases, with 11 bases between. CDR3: CASSGQGDYNSPLHF. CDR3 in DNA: TGTGCCAGCAGTGGGCAAGGGGACTATAATTCACCCCTCCACTTT.

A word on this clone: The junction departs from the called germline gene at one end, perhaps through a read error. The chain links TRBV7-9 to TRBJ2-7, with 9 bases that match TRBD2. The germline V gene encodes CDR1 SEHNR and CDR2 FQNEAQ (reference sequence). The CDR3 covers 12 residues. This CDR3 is CSSSLASGVPYF. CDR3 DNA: TGTTCCAGCAGCTTAGCTAGCGGGGTGCCGTACTTC.

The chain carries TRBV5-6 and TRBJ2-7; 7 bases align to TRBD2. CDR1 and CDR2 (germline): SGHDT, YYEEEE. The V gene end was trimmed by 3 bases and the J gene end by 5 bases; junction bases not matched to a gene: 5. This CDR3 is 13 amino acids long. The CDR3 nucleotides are TGTGCCAGCAGCTCCGTTCGGGGGGACGAGCAGTACTTC. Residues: CASSSVRGDEQYF. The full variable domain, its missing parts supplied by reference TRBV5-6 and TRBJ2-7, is DAGVTQSPTHLIKTRGQQVTLRCSPKSGHDTVSWYQQALGQGPQFIFQYYEEEERQRGNFPDRFSGHQFPNYSSELNVNALLLGDSALYLCASSSVRGDEQYFGPGTRLTVT.

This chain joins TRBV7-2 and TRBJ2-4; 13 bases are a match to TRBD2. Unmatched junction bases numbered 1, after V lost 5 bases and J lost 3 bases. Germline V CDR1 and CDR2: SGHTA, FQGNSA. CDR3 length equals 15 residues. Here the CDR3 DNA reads TGTGCCAGCAGCCGGACTAGCGGGGGCAAAAACATTCAGTACTTC. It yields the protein CASSRTSGGKNIQYF.